This T cell receptor beta chain was found in a study of blood T cell repertoires in COVID-19. Sequencing was performed with immunoSEQ multiplex PCR; in TCRdb, only in-frame clones are kept and a portion is missing. The profile shows 210,000 or so clones, 84% of them singletons. Germline V gives CDR1 LNHDA, CDR2 SQIVND (reference sequence). V lost 5 bases and J lost 0; bases outside the gene matches: 10. CDR3 length equals 18 residues. The V gene is TRBV19, the J gene TRBJ1-5; 10 bases are shared with TRBD1. The clonotype originates from a man aged 60 to 69 who had recovered from COVID-19. Sequencing was done on a sample of PBMCs or T cells enriched from blood (not recorded which). In DNA, the CDR3 is TGTGCCAGTAGTCCCGGGACAGGGGCTCTATATAGCAATCAGCCCCAGCATTTT. It encodes CASSPGTGALYSNQPQHF.